The 5 T cell receptor beta chains below were found in one sample sequenced in a study of blood T cell repertoires in COVID-19. Some clones are missing from TCRdb's copy, which holds only in-frame ones; the method was immunoSEQ multiplex PCR. The repertoire has nearly 110,000 clones, over 80% of them found once; the top ten carry roughly 1.2%. Source material: peripheral blood. These receptors all stem from a woman between 25 and 40 years old with acute or convalescent COVID-19.

The V call is TRBV20-1, the J call TRBJ2-5; the match to TRBD1 covers 7 bases. Trimming at V came to 3 bases and at J to 1 base, leaving 5 bases not matched to a gene. Germline V gene sequence: CDR1 DFQATT, CDR2 SNEGSKA (reference sequence). The CDR3 has 14 amino acids. DNA of the CDR3: TGCAGTGCTAGTTGGGACAGAGTCCAAGAGACCCAGTACTTC. Residues: CSASWDRVQETQYF.

The chain employs TRBV5-5 and TRBJ1-1; D is unresolved. This CDR3 region has 15 residues. Germline V gene lookup returns CDR1 SGHKS and CDR2 YYEKEE (reference sequence). Trimming left V 0 bases short and J 5 bases short, with 14 bases between. In DNA form, the CDR3 reads TGTGCCAGCAGCTTGGAGCCAGGCGCAGGAACTGAAGCTTTCTTT. It encodes CASSLEPGAGTEAFF.

V usage is TRBV7-2 and J usage is TRBJ1-2, with D maybe TRBD1 (5 bases). V lost 1 base to trimming and J lost 13 bases, with 16 bases between them. This CDR3 spans 13 amino acids. Germline V gives CDR1 SGHTA, CDR2 FQGNSA. The CDR3 DNA follows: TGTGCCAGCAGCTTAGACGGGGGGGTGTTAGTCACCTTC. It is translated as CASSLDGGVLVTF.

The chain is built from TRBV4-3 and TRBJ2-3; 7 positions match TRBD2. Germline CDR1 and CDR2: LGHNA and YSLEER. The CDR3 spans 14 residues. V lost 3 bases and J lost 0; bases outside the gene matches: 0. Here the CDR3 reads CASSQRGSTDTQYF. In DNA, the CDR3 is TGCGCCAGCAGCCAGCGGGGGAGCACAGATACGCAGTATTTT.

This clone was picked up a small number of times. The chain carries TRBV7-9 and TRBJ1-1; maybe TRBD1 (5 bases). The CDR3 extends over 14 amino acids. Germline V gives CDR1 SEHNR, CDR2 FQNEAQ (reference sequence). V gave up 5 bases and J gave up 1 base, with 11 bases separating them. CDR3 sequence (DNA): TGTGCCAGCAGCCCCTTCGACAGGAACACTGAAGCTTTCTTT. It yields the protein CASSPFDRNTEAFF.